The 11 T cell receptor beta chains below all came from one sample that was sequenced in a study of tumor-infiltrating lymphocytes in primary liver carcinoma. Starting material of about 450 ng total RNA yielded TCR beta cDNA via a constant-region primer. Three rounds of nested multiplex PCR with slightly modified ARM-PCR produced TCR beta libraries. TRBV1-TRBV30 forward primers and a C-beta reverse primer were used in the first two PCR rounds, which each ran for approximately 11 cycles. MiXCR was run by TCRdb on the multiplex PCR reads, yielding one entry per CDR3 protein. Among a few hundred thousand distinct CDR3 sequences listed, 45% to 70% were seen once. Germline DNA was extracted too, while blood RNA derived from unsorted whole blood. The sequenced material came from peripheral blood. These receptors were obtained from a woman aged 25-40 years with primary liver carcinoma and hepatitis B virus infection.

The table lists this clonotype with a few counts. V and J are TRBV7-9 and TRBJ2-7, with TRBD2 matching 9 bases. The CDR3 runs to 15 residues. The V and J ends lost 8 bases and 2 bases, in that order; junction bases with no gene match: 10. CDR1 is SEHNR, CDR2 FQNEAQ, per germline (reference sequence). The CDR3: CASSPMASGTYEQYF. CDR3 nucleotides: TGTGCCAGCTCCCCTATGGCTAGCGGGACCTACGAGCAGTACTTC.

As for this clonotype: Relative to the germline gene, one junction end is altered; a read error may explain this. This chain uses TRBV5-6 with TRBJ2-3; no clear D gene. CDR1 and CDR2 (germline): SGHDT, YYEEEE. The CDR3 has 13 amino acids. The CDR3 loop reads CASSLGSSDTQYF. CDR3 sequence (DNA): TGTGCCAGCAGCTTAGGTAGTTCAGATACCCAGTATTTT.

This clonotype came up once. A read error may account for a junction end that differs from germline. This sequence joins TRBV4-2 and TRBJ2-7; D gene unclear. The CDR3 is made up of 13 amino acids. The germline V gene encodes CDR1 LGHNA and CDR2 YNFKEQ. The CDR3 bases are TGTGCCAGCAGCCAAGATAGGAGCTACGAGCGGTACTTC. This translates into CASSQDRSYERYF.

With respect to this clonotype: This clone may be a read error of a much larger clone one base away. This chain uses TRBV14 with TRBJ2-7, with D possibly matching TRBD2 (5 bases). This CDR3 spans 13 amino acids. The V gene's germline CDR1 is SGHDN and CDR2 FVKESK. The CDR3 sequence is CASGQKSTGEQYF. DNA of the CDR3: TGTGCCAGCGGCCAAAAATCCACGGGGGAGCAGTACTTC.

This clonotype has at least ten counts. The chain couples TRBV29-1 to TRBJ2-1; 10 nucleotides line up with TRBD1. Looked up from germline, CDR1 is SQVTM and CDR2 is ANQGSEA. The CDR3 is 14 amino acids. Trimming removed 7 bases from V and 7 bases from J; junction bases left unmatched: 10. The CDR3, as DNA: TGCAGCGCCCGGGGGACAGGGGTTGTAAATGAGCAGTTCTTC. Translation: CSARGTGVVNEQFF.

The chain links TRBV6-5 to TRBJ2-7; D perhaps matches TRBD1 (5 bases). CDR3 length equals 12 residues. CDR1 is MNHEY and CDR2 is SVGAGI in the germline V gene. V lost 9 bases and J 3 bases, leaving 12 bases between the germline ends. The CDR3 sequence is CASRGFNYEQYF. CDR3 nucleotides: TGTGCCAGTAGGGGATTCAACTACGAGCAGTACTTC.

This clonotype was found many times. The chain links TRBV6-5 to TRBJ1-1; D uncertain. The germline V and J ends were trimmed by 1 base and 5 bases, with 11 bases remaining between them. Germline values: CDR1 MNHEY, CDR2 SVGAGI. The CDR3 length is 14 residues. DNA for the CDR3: TGTGCCAGCAGTTACTTCTTAGGAAGTACTGAAGCTTTCTTT. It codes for CASSYFLGSTEAFF.

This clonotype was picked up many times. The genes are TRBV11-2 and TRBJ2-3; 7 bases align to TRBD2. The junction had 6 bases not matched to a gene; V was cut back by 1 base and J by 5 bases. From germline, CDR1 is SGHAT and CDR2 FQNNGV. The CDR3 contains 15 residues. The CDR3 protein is CASSLGGRVRDTQYF. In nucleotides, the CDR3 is TGTGCCAGCAGCTTAGGCGGGAGAGTCAGAGATACGCAGTATTTT.

CDR3 loop: CASTRQEGHEQYF. The CDR3 DNA sequence: TGTGCCAGCACTAGACAGGAAGGCCACGAGCAGTACTTC. J is TRBJ2-7 and V is TRBV28; D perhaps matches TRBD1 (6 bases). The germline V gene encodes CDR1 MDHEN and CDR2 SYDVKM. The V end lost 7 bases, the J end lost 5 bases, and 15 bases lay between the germline ends. The CDR3 length is 13 residues.

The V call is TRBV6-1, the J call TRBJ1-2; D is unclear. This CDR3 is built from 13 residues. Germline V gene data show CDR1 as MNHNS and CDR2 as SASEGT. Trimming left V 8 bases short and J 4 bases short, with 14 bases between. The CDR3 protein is CASDAAPGYGYTF. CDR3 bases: TGTGCCAGCGATGCAGCCCCGGGCTATGGCTACACCTTC.

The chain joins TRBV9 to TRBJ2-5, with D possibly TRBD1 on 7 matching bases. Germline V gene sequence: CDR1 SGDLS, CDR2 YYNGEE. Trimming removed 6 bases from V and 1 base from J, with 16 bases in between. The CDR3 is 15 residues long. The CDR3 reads CASTWQGGFQETQYF. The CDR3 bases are TGTGCCAGCACCTGGCAGGGGGGTTTCCAAGAGACCCAGTACTTC.